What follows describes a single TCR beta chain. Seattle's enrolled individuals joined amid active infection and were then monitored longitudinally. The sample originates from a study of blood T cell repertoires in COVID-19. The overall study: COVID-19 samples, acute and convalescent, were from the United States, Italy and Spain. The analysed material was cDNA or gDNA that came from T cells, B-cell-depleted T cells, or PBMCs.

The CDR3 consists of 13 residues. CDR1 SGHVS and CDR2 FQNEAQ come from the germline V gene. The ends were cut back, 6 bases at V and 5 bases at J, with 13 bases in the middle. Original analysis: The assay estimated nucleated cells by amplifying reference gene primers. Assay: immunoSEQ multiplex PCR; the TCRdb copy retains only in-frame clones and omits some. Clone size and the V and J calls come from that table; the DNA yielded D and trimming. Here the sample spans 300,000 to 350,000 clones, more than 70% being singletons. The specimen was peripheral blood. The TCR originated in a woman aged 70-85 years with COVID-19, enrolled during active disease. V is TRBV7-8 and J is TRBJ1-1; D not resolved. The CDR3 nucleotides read TGTGCCAGCAGGACGAGGGCAACAACTGAAGCTTTCTTT. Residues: CASRTRATTEAFF. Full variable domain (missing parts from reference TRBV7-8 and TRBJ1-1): GAGVSQSPRYKVAKRGQDVALRCDPISGHVSLFWYQQALGQGPEFLTYFQNEAQLDKSGLPSDRFFAERPEGSVSTLKIQRTQQEDSAVYLCASRTRATTEAFFGQGTRLTVV.